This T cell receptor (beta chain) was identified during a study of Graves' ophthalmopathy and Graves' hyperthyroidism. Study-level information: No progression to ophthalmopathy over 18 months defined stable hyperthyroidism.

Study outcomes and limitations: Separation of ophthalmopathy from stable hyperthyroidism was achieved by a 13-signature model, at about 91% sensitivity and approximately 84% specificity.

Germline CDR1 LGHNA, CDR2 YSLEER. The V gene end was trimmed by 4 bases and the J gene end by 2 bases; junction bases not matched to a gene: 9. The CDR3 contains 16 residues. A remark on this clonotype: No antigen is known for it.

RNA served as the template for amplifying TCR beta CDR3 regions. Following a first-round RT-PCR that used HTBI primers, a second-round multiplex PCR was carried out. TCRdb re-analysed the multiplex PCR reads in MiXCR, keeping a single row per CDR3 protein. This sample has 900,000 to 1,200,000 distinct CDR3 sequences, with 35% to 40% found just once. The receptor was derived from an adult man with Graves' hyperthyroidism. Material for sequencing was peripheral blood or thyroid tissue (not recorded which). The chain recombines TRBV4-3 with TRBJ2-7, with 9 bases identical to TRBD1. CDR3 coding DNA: TGCGCCAGCAGCCCGGCCACAGGGACAGGGACCTACGAGCAGTACTTC. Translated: CASSPATGTGTYEQYF.